The 31 T cell receptor beta chains in this list originate from one sample, sequenced in a study of a mutant IDH1 vaccine in newly diagnosed glioma. For these TCRs, the target antigens are not known. Time point of the sample: week 35, safety follow-up. Topical imiquimod was applied with each vaccine dose, which held 300 ug of mutant IDH1 20-mer peptide. The data were produced by immunoSEQ multiplex PCR, yet TCRdb's version contains in-frame clones alone and is incomplete. Of 44,000 or so clones listed, 81% are singletons. Sequenced material: PBMCs, taken from a glioma patient whose treatment included an IDH1 peptide vaccine. All receptors derive from a woman aged 40 to 50 with glioma. Some clones in this sample may be carry-over from other donors' samples.

The chain is built from TRBV6-6 and TRBJ2-5; D assignment may be TRBD1 or TRBD2 (5 bases each). Germline lookup yields CDR1 MNHNY and CDR2 SVGAGI (reference sequence). V was cut by 11 bases and J by 2 bases, with 15 bases left in between. The CDR3 is 13 residues long. DNA of the CDR3: TGTGCCTGCCGAGCTGAGGGGCAAGAGACCCAGTACTTC. Translated, it gives CACRAEGQETQYF.

This chain uses TRBV5-1 with TRBJ2-2, with D maybe TRBD1 (6 bases). The V gene lost 2 bases and the J gene lost 0 bases, with 8 bases spanning the gap. The CDR3 is 15 amino acids. In germline, CDR1 is SGHRS, CDR2 YFSETQ. The CDR3 DNA reads as TGCGCCAGCAGCTTCAGGGGTTCGAACACCGGGGAGCTGTTTTTT. The encoded protein is CASSFRGSNTGELFF.

The rearrangement uses TRBV28 and TRBJ1-5, with a weak D call TRBD1 (5 bases). Germline V CDR1 and CDR2: MDHEN, SYDVKM. The CDR3 extends over 15 amino acids. V was trimmed by 5 bases and J by 4 bases, leaving 15 bases between them. The CDR3 here is CASSPSDSSNQPQHF. DNA of the CDR3: TGTGCCAGCAGTCCCTCTGACAGCTCTAATCAGCCCCAGCATTTT.

This clone was recorded a few times. The chain links TRBV11-2 to TRBJ1-1; possible D gene TRBD1, 5 bases. V was shortened by 5 bases and J by 6 bases, with 13 bases between the two germline ends. Germline CDR1 reads SGHAT; CDR2 reads FQNNGV. The CDR3 is 13 residues long. Written as DNA, the CDR3 is TGTGCCAGCAGCCCACCCTTGGGGCCTGAAGCTTTCTTT. Its translation is CASSPPLGPEAFF.

This clone was seen just once. V is TRBV7-2 and J is TRBJ2-7; D gene uncertain. Germline V gene data show CDR1 as SGHTA and CDR2 as FQGNSA. There are 13 residues in the CDR3. Trimming shortened V by 2 bases and J by 4 bases, and 9 bases separated the two germline ends. This chain's CDR3 is CASSLRTGYEQYF. CDR3 DNA sequence: TGTGCCAGCAGCTTACGTACCGGGTACGAGCAGTACTTC. The entire variable domain, with the rest obtained from reference TRBV7-2 and TRBJ2-7, is as follows: GAGVSQSPSNKVTEKGKDVELRCDPISGHTALYWYRQSLGQGLEFLIYFQGNSAPDKSGLPSDRFSAERTGGSVSTLTIQRTQQEDSAVYLCASSLRTGYEQYFGPGTRLTVT.

The chain couples TRBV7-3 to TRBJ2-2, with TRBD2 as a possible D gene (6 bases). V shed 6 bases and J shed 0 bases, with 11 bases lying between them. The CDR3 extends over 15 amino acids. Germline V CDR1 and CDR2: SGHTA, FQGTGA. CDR3 in amino acids: CASRTGLTNTGELFF. CDR3 sequence (DNA): TGTGCCAGCAGGACGGGACTCACGAACACCGGGGAGCTGTTTTTT.

By sample share, this clone is medium-sized (0.01 to 0.1%). Here the CDR3 reads CASSIQRVGTEAFF. As DNA, the CDR3 is TGTGCCAGCAGTATACAAAGGGTGGGGACTGAAGCTTTCTTT. The chain uses TRBV28 and TRBJ1-1, with unresolved D. The ends were cut back, 5 bases at V and 5 bases at J, with 15 bases in the middle. CDR1 is MDHEN and CDR2 is SYDVKM in the germline V gene. The length of the CDR3 is 14 residues.

The chain has TRBV7-6 and TRBJ1-2; D remains unclear. The germline CDR1 and CDR2 sequences are SGHVS and FNYEAQ. The CDR3 has 14 amino acids. Trimming took off 5 bases at V and 3 bases at J, with 13 bases between the two ends. CDR3: CASSLGKGDYGYTF. In DNA form, the CDR3 reads TGTGCCAGCAGCCTAGGGAAGGGTGACTATGGCTACACCTTC.

The genes are TRBV6-4 and TRBJ2-3; D is unclear. The germline V and J ends were trimmed by 0 bases and 0 bases, with 7 bases remaining between them. Germline V gene data show CDR1 as MRHNA and CDR2 as SNTAGT. CDR3 size: 15 residues. In DNA form, the CDR3 reads TGTGCCAGCAGTGACTCGGGATTTAGCACAGATACGCAGTATTTT. This encodes CASSDSGFSTDTQYF.

The gene calls are TRBV5-1 and TRBJ2-3; TRBD1 is a possible D gene (6 bases). The length of the CDR3 is 14 residues. The ends were cut back, 2 bases at V and 2 bases at J, with 9 bases in the middle. Germline V gives CDR1 SGHRS, CDR2 YFSETQ. The CDR3 reads CASSFGGNTDTQYF. CDR3 in DNA: TGCGCCAGCAGCTTTGGGGGCAACACAGATACGCAGTATTTT.

A few counts support this clone. CDR3 sequence: CASSYRMNTEAFF. The DNA of the CDR3 is TGTGCCAGCAGTTATCGGATGAACACTGAAGCTTTCTTT. The genes are TRBV27 and TRBJ1-1, with unresolved D. There are 13 residues in the CDR3. V lost 4 bases, J lost 0 bases, and 6 bases lay in between. Germline assignment: CDR1 MNHEY and CDR2 SMNVEV (reference sequence).

This chain joins TRBV28 and TRBJ2-7; possibly TRBD1 or TRBD2 for D (5 bases each). V was cut by 5 bases and J by 3 bases, with 20 bases left in between. The CDR3 covers 16 residues. Per germline, CDR1 MDHEN and CDR2 SYDVKM. As DNA, the CDR3 is TGTGCCAGCAGTCCCACCGGGACGGATGGCGACTACGAGCAGTACTTC. Protein: CASSPTGTDGDYEQYF.

The V and J genes are TRBV6-5 and TRBJ1-2, with D unclear. Germline V lookup: CDR1 MNHEY, CDR2 SVGAGI. V was clipped by 5 bases and J by 0 bases, with 7 bases between them. The CDR3 runs to 13 residues. This CDR3 is CASSPEPNYGYTF. The CDR3, as DNA: TGTGCCAGCAGTCCTGAGCCTAACTATGGCTACACCTTC.

The V gene is TRBV5-5, the J gene TRBJ2-6; D is ambiguous. Trimming cost V 3 bases and J 0 bases, with 7 bases left between them. There are 15 residues in the CDR3. Germline CDR1 and CDR2: SGHKS and YYEKEE (reference sequence). The CDR3 sequence: CASSSHDSGANVLTF. CDR3 coding DNA: TGTGCCAGCAGCTCGCACGACTCTGGGGCCAACGTCCTGACTTTC.

This clone is a singleton in its sample. CDR3 region: CASSEEGFSNYGYTF. The CDR3, as DNA: TGTGCCAGCAGTGAAGAAGGCTTTTCTAACTATGGCTACACCTTC. This chain links TRBV6-1 with TRBJ1-2, with no clear D. V lost 1 base to trimming and J lost 0 bases, with 9 bases between them. Per germline, CDR1 MNHNS and CDR2 SASEGT. The CDR3 has 15 residues.

This clone was counted a single time. A junction boundary mismatches the germline segment, possibly from a read error. This chain uses TRBV5-8 with TRBJ2-2; 8 bases fit TRBD2. This CDR3 comprises 14 residues. The germline V gene encodes CDR1 SGHTS and CDR2 YDEGEE. This chain's CDR3 is CANSPGLVLGELFF. The CDR3 DNA sequence: TGTGCCAACAGCCCGGGACTAGTACTCGGGGAGCTGTTTTTT. The full variable domain, with the rest looked up from reference TRBV5-8 and TRBJ2-2, is EAGVTQSPTHLIKTRGQQATLRCSPISGHTSVYWYQQALGLGLQFLLWYDEGEERNRGNFPPRFSGRQFPNYSSELNVNALELEDSALYLCANSPGLVLGELFFGEGSRLTVL.

This clone was recorded once. The CDR3 sequence: CASKENAGGLDEQFF. The CDR3 DNA sequence: TGTGCCAGCAAAGAAAACGCGGGGGGGCTTGATGAGCAGTTCTTC. The V gene is TRBV7-8, the J gene TRBJ2-1, with 9 bases identical to TRBD2. Germline trimming cut 7 bases from V and 8 bases from J; bases unmatched to any gene: 12. The CDR3 length is 15 residues. Germline V lookup: CDR1 SGHVS, CDR2 FQNEAQ. The whole variable domain, filled in from reference TRBV7-8 and TRBJ2-1, reads GAGVSQSPRYKVAKRGQDVALRCDPISGHVSLFWYQQALGQGPEFLTYFQNEAQLDKSGLPSDRFFAERPEGSVSTLKIQRTQQEDSAVYLCASKENAGGLDEQFFGPGTRLTVL.

V gene TRBV28 combines with J gene TRBJ2-2, with 13 bases lining up with TRBD2. The CDR3 loop spans 18 amino acids. Germline V gene sequence: CDR1 MDHEN, CDR2 SYDVKM. V was clipped by 5 bases and J by 7 bases; unmatched bases: 13. CDR3 sequence reads: CASSPTGLAGTIGGELFF. As DNA, the CDR3 is TGTGCCAGCAGTCCCACGGGACTAGCGGGAACTATTGGCGGGGAGCTGTTTTTT.

This clone was found once. V gene TRBV13 combines with J gene TRBJ2-4; D is ambiguous. Trimming shortened V by 1 base and J by 3 bases, and 7 bases separated the two germline ends. The germline gives CDR1 PRHDT, CDR2 FYEKMQ (reference sequence). This CDR3 has 14 amino acids. CDR3 DNA: TGTGCCAGCAGCTTAGTGGGCGGCAAAAACATTCAGTACTTC. Translated: CASSLVGGKNIQYF.

The CDR3 DNA reads as TGTGCCACCAGCAGAGCCTACATGAGCACAGATACGCAGTATTTT. This sequence encodes CATSRAYMSTDTQYF. The genes are TRBV15 and TRBJ2-3; no definite D call. Trimming cost V 1 base and J 0 bases, with 8 bases left between them. The CDR3 covers 15 residues. The V gene's germline CDR1 is LNHNV and CDR2 YYDKDF (reference sequence).

The chain couples TRBV4-1 to TRBJ1-1; a weak D match, TRBD1 (5 bases). Germline-derived CDR1 and CDR2 are MGHRA and YSYEKL. The ends were cut back, 1 base at V and 0 bases at J, with 12 bases in the middle. This CDR3 region has 16 residues. The DNA for the CDR3 is TGCGCCAGCAGCCAAGGGGGGGGGTTCATGAACACTGAAGCTTTCTTT. This gives the protein CASSQGGGFMNTEAFF.

The chain employs TRBV9 and TRBJ1-1; D is possibly TRBD1 (6 bases). The V end lost 0 bases, the J end lost 3 bases, and 12 bases lay between the germline ends. Germline V gene data show CDR1 as SGDLS and CDR2 as YYNGEE. The CDR3 extends over 15 amino acids. CDR3 amino acids: CASSVGGGWDTEAFF. CDR3 DNA sequence: TGTGCCAGCAGCGTAGGGGGGGGCTGGGACACTGAAGCTTTCTTT.

This clone was seen only a few times. The J gene is TRBJ1-1, the V gene TRBV19, with 7 nucleotides matching TRBD1. Germline CDR1 is LNHDA and CDR2 is SQIVND (reference sequence). The CDR3 length is 13 residues. Trimming at V came to 4 bases and at J to 4 bases, leaving 3 bases not matched to a gene. In DNA, the CDR3 is TGTGCCAGTAGTACAGGGGGAGTCACTGAAGCTTTCTTT. Its translation: CASSTGGVTEAFF.

The chain carries TRBV5-4 and TRBJ2-3; tentatively, D is TRBD1 (6 bases). The CDR3 totals 14 residues. In germline, CDR1 is SGHNT, CDR2 YYREEE (reference sequence). Trimming stripped 7 bases from V and 0 bases from J, with 12 bases between. The CDR3 here is CASGGRRSTDTQYF. In DNA form, the CDR3 reads TGTGCCAGCGGGGGCAGGAGAAGCACAGATACGCAGTATTTT.

This clone has a handful of counts. The rearrangement uses TRBV15 and TRBJ2-7; 10 nucleotides align to TRBD2. CDR1 is LNHNV, CDR2 YYDKDF, per germline (reference sequence). J was trimmed by 7 bases and V by 0 bases; bases with no gene match: 6. The CDR3 has 15 amino acids. The CDR3 region is CATSRDHSGGPEQYF. The CDR3 bases are TGTGCCACCAGCAGAGATCATAGCGGGGGGCCGGAGCAGTACTTC.

The rearrangement uses TRBV6-5 and TRBJ1-2; D might be TRBD1 (5 bases). The V end was cut by 4 bases, the J end by 4 bases, with 16 bases between. Germline V gives CDR1 MNHEY, CDR2 SVGAGI. CDR3 length: 15 amino acids. The CDR3 coding sequence is TGTGCCAGCAGTTCCGAAATGTCCAGGGTCTATGGCTACACCTTC. Its protein is CASSSEMSRVYGYTF.

V and J are TRBV4-3 and TRBJ2-2; TRBD1 might be the D (6 bases). Trimming stripped 4 bases from V and 6 bases from J, with 18 bases between. CDR1 is LGHNA and CDR2 is YSLEER in the germline V gene. The CDR3 has 16 residues. This chain's CDR3 is CASSPTTGIGAGELFF. CDR3 DNA: TGCGCCAGCAGCCCAACCACAGGGATCGGGGCCGGGGAGCTGTTTTTT.

V gene TRBV7-2 combines with J gene TRBJ1-1; unclear D gene. The CDR3 contains 15 residues. The V end was cut by 5 bases, the J end by 5 bases, with 18 bases between. Germline CDR1 SGHTA, CDR2 FQGNSA. The DNA of the CDR3 is TGTGCCAGCAGCGTGGCTGGGGATTGGAGTACTGAAGCTTTCTTT. It translates to CASSVAGDWSTEAFF. Together with reference TRBV7-2 and TRBJ1-1, the CDR3 gives the full variable domain: GAGVSQSPSNKVTEKGKDVELRCDPISGHTALYWYRQSLGQGLEFLIYFQGNSAPDKSGLPSDRFSAERTGGSVSTLTIQRTQQEDSAVYLCASSVAGDWSTEAFFGQGTRLTVV.

The sample holds one count of this clone. The CDR3 coding sequence is TGTGCCAGCAGCGTAGGGGGTGGGGCCGAGCAGTACTTC. It specifies CASSVGGGAEQYF. The chain links TRBV9 to TRBJ2-7, with D possibly being TRBD1 (5 bases). The germline CDR1 and CDR2 sequences are SGDLS and YYNGEE. Trimming took off 0 bases at V and 6 bases at J, with 10 bases between the two ends. The CDR3 sequence is 13 residues long.

The rearrangement joins TRBV5-4 to TRBJ2-3; TRBD2 matches 10 bases. The CDR3 contains 16 residues. The germline V gene encodes CDR1 SGHNT and CDR2 YYREEE (reference sequence). Trimming cost V 2 bases and J 3 bases; bases outside gene matches: 6. The CDR3 sequence: CASSFLLLAGTDTQYF. CDR3 sequence (DNA): TGTGCCAGCAGCTTCCTCTTACTAGCGGGGACAGATACGCAGTATTTT.

A single count supports this clone. The J gene is TRBJ2-1, the V gene TRBV10-3, with 12 bases that match TRBD2. V lost 10 bases and J lost 6; bases outside the gene matches: 7. CDR1 ENHRY and CDR2 SYGVKD come from the germline V gene. This CDR3 has 14 residues. The CDR3 nucleotides read TGTGCCACAGGGCCTAGCGGGGGGGTCAATGAGCAGTTCTTC. This translates into CATGPSGGVNEQFF.